This T cell receptor (beta chain) was identified in a study of shared clonotypes between healthy human individuals. In the sorted-subset replicate PCRs, around 0.2 ug DNA, roughly 29,000 T cell genomes, was used. Sequenced by immunoSEQ multiplex PCR; TCRdb stores in-frame clones only, minus some. Of approximately 110,000 clones in the sample, around two thirds were seen once. Broader study findings: Collection of samples was limited to blood; tissue repertoires likely differ.

With regard to this clone: Its antigen is currently unknown.

Trimming shortened V by 6 bases and J by 3 bases, and 12 bases separated the two germline ends. In germline, CDR1 is MNHNS, CDR2 SASEGT. The CDR3 sequence is 13 residues long. All donors were healthy HIV-negative adults lacking recent acute infections or vaccinations. Every donor, a Caucasian adult, lived in Nashville, Tennessee. The clonotype was recovered from a woman aged 30 to 39 in good health. The sequencing input was memory CD8+ T cells sorted from blood. Described subset: CD45RO+ cells pooled with CCR7-negative TemRA cells. The chain is built from TRBV6-1 and TRBJ2-7; D gene ambiguous. The CDR3, as DNA: TGTGCCAGCAGACCACACACCCTCTACGAGCAGTACTTC. Translation gives CASRPHTLYEQYF.